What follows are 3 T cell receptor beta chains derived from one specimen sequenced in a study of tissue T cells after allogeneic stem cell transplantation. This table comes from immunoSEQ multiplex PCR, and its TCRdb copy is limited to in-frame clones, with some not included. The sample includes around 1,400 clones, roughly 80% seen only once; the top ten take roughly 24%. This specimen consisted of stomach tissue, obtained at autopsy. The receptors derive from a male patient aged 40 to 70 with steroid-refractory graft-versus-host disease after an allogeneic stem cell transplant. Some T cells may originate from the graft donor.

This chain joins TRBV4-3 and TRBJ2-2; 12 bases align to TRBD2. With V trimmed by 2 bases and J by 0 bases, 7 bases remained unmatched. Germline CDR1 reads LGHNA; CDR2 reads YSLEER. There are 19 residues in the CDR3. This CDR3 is CASSQKGLAGGANTGELFF. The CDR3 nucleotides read TGCGCCAGCAGCCAAAAGGGGCTAGCGGGGGGGGCGAACACCGGGGAGCTGTTTTTT.

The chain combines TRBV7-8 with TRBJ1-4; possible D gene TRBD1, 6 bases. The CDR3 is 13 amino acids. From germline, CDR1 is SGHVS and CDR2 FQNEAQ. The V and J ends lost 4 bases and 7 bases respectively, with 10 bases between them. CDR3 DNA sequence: TGTGCCAGCAGCTCTCACAGGGTTGAAAAACTGTTTTTT. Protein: CASSSHRVEKLFF. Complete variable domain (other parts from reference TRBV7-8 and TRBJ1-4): GAGVSQSPRYKVAKRGQDVALRCDPISGHVSLFWYQQALGQGPEFLTYFQNEAQLDKSGLPSDRFFAERPEGSVSTLKIQRTQQEDSAVYLCASSSHRVEKLFFGSGTQLSVL.

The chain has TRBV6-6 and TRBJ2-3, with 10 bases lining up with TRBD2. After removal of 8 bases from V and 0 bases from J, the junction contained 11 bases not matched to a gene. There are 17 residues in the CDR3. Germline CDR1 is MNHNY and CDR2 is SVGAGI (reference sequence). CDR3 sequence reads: CASRPQPSGGSTDTQYF. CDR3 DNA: TGTGCCAGCCGTCCCCAGCCTAGCGGGGGTAGCACAGATACGCAGTATTTT.